A selection of T cell receptor beta chains follows, all from one sample in a study of blood T cell repertoires in COVID-19. The protocol was immunoSEQ multiplex PCR, while the TCRdb copy is restricted to in-frame clones and leaves out a portion. The repertoire holds 50,000 to 65,000 clones, with approximately 88% as singletons. Specimen: peripheral blood. The receptors here all came from a man aged 50-60 years with active COVID-19. Each CDR3 is given with its conserved first and last residue. The D gene is left open where the match is weak. Size is stated for part of the rows, as once, few or many counts, or as a class when the clone is expanded.

v_call	clone_size	j_call	d_call	cdr3_aa	cdr3_nt
TRBV5-1	-	TRBJ2-1	TRBD2	CASSQRLAGGHEQFF	TGCGCCAGCAGTCAGAGACTAGCGGGGGGCCATGAGCAGTTCTTC
TRBV25-1	-	TRBJ1-2	-	CASSESGGYGYTF	TGTGCCAGCAGTGAATCGGGCGGGTACGGCTACACCTTC
TRBV21-1	-	TRBJ2-3	-	CARGQGDTQYF	TGTGCCAGAGGACAGGGGGATACGCAGTATTTT
TRBV18	-	TRBJ1-5	TRBD1	CASCAQGSRQPQHF	TGTGCCAGCTGCGCACAGGGGAGTAGGCAGCCCCAGCATTTT
TRBV19	-	TRBJ1-5	-	CASVLSGVGNQPQHF	TGTGCCAGCGTCCTATCCGGGGTCGGCAATCAGCCCCAGCATTTT
TRBV10-3	-	TRBJ1-6	-	CAIKGEGNSPLHF	TGTGCCATCAAAGGGGAGGGAAATTCACCCCTCCACTTT
TRBV5-1	-	TRBJ1-4	-	CASSPRGEKLFF	TGCGCCAGCAGCCCCCGAGGGGAAAAACTGTTTTTT
TRBV6-6	-	TRBJ2-7	TRBD2	CATGTSGYEQYF	TGTGCCACCGGGACTAGCGGTTACGAGCAGTACTTC
TRBV9	once	TRBJ2-2	TRBD1	CASSVETGVGTGELFF	TGTGCCAGCAGCGTAGAGACAGGGGTTGGCACCGGGGAGCTGTTTTTT
TRBV4-1	-	TRBJ2-2	-	CASRRRGLTNTGELFF	TGCGCCAGCAGACGGAGGGGGCTTACGAACACCGGGGAGCTGTTTTTT
TRBV5-1	-	TRBJ2-2	-	CASSDTLTGELFF	TGCGCCAGCTCTGACACGTTAACCGGGGAGCTGTTTTTT
TRBV13	once	TRBJ2-5	TRBD2	CASSQVSGGARETQYF	TGTGCCAGCAGCCAGGTCAGCGGGGGGGCCAGGGAGACCCAGTACTTC
TRBV5-4	-	TRBJ1-2	-	CASSLEPGAYGYTF	TGTGCCAGCAGCTTGGAGCCAGGGGCCTATGGCTACACCTTC
TRBV7-9	-	TRBJ2-7	-	CASSSATESYEQYF	TGTGCCAGCAGCTCGGCCACAGAATCCTACGAGCAGTACTTC
TRBV2	-	TRBJ2-5	-	CASSDPRGKETQYF	TGTGCCAGCAGTGACCCCCGGGGGAAGGAGACCCAGTACTTC
TRBV4-2	-	TRBJ1-4	-	CASSQDLARGTNEKLFF	TGTGCCAGCAGCCAAGATCTGGCACGAGGGACTAATGAAAAACTGTTTTTT
TRBV5-1	-	TRBJ2-3	TRBD2	CASREGVGTDTQYF	TGCGCCAGCCGGGAGGGGGTTGGGACAGATACGCAGTATTTT